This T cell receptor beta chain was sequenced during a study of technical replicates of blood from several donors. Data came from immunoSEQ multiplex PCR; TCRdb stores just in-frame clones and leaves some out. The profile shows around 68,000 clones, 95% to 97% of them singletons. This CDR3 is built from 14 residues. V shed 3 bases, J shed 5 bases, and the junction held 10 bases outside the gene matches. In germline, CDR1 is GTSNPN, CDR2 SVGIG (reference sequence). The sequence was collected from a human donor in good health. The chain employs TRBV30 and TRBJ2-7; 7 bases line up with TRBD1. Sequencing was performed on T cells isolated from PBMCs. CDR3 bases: TGTGCCTGGAGGTTGACAGGGAATTCGGACGAGCAGTACTTC. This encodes CAWRLTGNSDEQYF.